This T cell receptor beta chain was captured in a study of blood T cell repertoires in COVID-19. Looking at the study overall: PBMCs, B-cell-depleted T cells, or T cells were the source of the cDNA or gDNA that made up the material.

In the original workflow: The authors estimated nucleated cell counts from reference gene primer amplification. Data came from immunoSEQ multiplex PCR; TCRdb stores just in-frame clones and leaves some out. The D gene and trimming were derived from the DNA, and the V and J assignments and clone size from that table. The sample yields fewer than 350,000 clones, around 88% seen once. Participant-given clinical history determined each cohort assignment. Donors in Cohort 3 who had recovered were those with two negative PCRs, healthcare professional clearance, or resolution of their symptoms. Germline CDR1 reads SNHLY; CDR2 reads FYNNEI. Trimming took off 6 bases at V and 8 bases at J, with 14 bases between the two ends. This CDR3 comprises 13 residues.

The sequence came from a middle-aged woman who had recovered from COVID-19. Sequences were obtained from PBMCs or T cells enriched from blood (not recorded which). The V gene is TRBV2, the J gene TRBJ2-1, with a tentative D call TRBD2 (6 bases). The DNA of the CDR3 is TGTGCCAGCAGGGAGGGTTGGGGAGATGAGCAGTTCTTC. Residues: CASREGWGDEQFF.